The present T cell receptor (beta chain) was sequenced within a study of cytomegalovirus exposure and HLA in healthy donors. Study results and limitations: Reports showed the classifier diagnosing cytomegalovirus status with high specificity and sensitivity. The study found most TCR sequences rare, yet found some public TCRs in many donors.

Germline V gives CDR1 SGHDT, CDR2 YYEEEE. The CDR3 extends over 16 amino acids. The V gene lost 4 bases and the J gene lost 6 bases, with 22 bases spanning the gap. For this clone: The antigen is unknown.

The donors were part of the roughly 120-subject validation cohort, which stood apart from the roughly 700-subject first cohort. Using immunoSEQ multiplex PCR, the repertoire was profiled, and TCRdb retains in-frame clones only, with some absent. The table shows approximately 150,000 clones, with around four fifths occurring only once. The source material was PBMCs. V is TRBV5-6 and J is TRBJ2-5, with a possible D match to TRBD2 (5 bases). The receptor was isolated from a man younger than 40 in good health and CMV-seropositive. CDR3 residues: CASSHERTYGPQTQYF. For the CDR3, the DNA is TGTGCCAGCAGCCACGAGCGGACGTACGGACCCCAGACCCAGTACTTC.